This paragraph reports one TCR beta chain. The protocol was immunoSEQ multiplex PCR, while the TCRdb copy is restricted to in-frame clones and leaves out a portion. The profile shows 140,000 to 150,000 clones, around 83% of them singletons. The CDR3 has 15 residues. With 5 bases removed from V and 2 bases from J, the gap between germline ends came to 16 bases. From germline, CDR1 is MNHEY and CDR2 SMNVEV (reference sequence). The data were obtained in a study of blood T cell repertoires in COVID-19. This receptor was identified in a human donor with acute or convalescent COVID-19. The donor label of this sample is uncertain. Material: peripheral blood. The chain employs TRBV27 and TRBJ2-7, with a weak D call TRBD2 (8 bases). The CDR3 protein is CASSPGTAGAYEQYV. Here the CDR3 DNA reads TGTGCCAGCAGTCCCGGGACAGCGGGGGCCTACGAGCAGTACGTC.